The rows below give T cell receptor beta chains drawn from one sample of a study of OX40 agonist ivuxolimab in advanced cancers. Clones were read by immunoSEQ multiplex PCR, and TCRdb kept only the in-frame ones, dropping some. The sample has fewer than 55,000 clones; about 85% are singletons. Here the sequenced sample was CD4+ or CD8+ T cells sorted from blood, taken in a trial of the OX40 agonist ivuxolimab. The receptors stem from an adult with an advanced solid tumor such as melanoma, head and neck, liver or kidney cancer. The CDR3 runs from the conserved cysteine through the conserved F or W. The D gene is left open where the match is weak. Rows may omit the clone size; those that give it use once, few, many or a size class.

few	TRBV4-1	TRBJ2-7	-	TGCGCCAGCAGCCAAGGGCTAACGATCCACGAGCAGTACTTC	CASSQGLTIHEQYF
-	TRBV11-2	TRBJ2-7	-	TGTGCCAGCAGCCCACGGGCGGGAAGCCACGAGCAGTACTTC	CASSPRAGSHEQYF
-	TRBV4-3	TRBJ2-6	TRBD1	TGCGCCAGCAGCCAAGAACCGGGACAGGTCTTGTCTGGGGCCAACGTCCTGACTTTC	CASSQEPGQVLSGANVLTF
-	TRBV6-5	TRBJ1-1	TRBD1	TGTGCCAGCAGTTATGGGACAGGGGGCTTTACTGAAGCTTTCTTT	CASSYGTGGFTEAFF
-	TRBV2	TRBJ2-2	-	TGTGCCAGCAGACCCACGGACAGCCTAGCAAACACCGGGGAGCTGTTTTTT	CASRPTDSLANTGELFF
few	TRBV29-1	TRBJ1-1	-	TGCAGCGCCCTGGACAGTTTGAACACTGAAGCTTTCTTT	CSALDSLNTEAFF
-	TRBV14	TRBJ2-6	-	TGTGCCAGCAGCCAAGACCCCCAACCCGGTTGGGGGGCCAACGTCCTGACTTTC	CASSQDPQPGWGANVLTF
-	TRBV14	TRBJ1-4	TRBD1	TGTGCCAGCAGCCTTAGGGGGCTCTCTGAAAAACTGTTTTTT	CASSLRGLSEKLFF
few	TRBV9	TRBJ2-7	-	TGTGCCAGCAGCGTAGGGGGCAGCCCTACCTACGAGCAGTACTTC	CASSVGGSPTYEQYF
-	TRBV9	TRBJ2-7	-	TGTGCCAGCAGCGTTCCCCCAGGGGGGGGGTTAAGGCAGTACTTC	CASSVPPGGGLRQYF
-	TRBV30	TRBJ1-4	-	TGTGCCTGGAGTTACACAAATGAAAAACTGTTTTTT	CAWSYTNEKLFF
-	TRBV28	TRBJ2-5	-	TGTGCCAGCAGTGTGACCGGGACCGGAGAGACCCAGTACTTC	CASSVTGTGETQYF
-	TRBV4-1	TRBJ2-1	-	TGCGCCAGCAGCCAAGAGGGAGGCTATGAGCAGTTCTTC	CASSQEGGYEQFF
-	TRBV15	TRBJ2-5	TRBD2	TGTGCCACCAGCAGACCCCCTCCGGGACTAGCAGAGACCCAGTACTTC	CATSRPPPGLAETQYF
few	TRBV6-1	TRBJ1-6	-	TGTGCCAGCCGGACAGTCCCTATTAATTCACCCCTCCACTTT	CASRTVPINSPLHF
-	TRBV5-4	TRBJ1-2	-	TGTGCCAGCAGCTTGGGAGGTGGCAGCCACTATGGCTACACCTTC	CASSLGGGSHYGYTF
-	TRBV15	TRBJ1-2	TRBD1	TGTGCCACCAGCCACCTACAGGGGGCTAACTATGGCTACACCTTC	CATSHLQGANYGYTF
many	TRBV4-3	TRBJ2-2	TRBD2	TGCGCCAGCAGCCAAGATCTTGCGGGGGCCGGGGAGCTGTTTTTT	CASSQDLAGAGELFF
medium-sized	TRBV4-1	TRBJ2-2	TRBD2	TGCGCCAGCAGCCAAGAGGACGGGGGGGCCGGGGAGCTGTTTTTT	CASSQEDGGAGELFF
-	TRBV15	TRBJ2-1	-	TGTGCCACCGGAACTCTGACTTCCGTCACTTACAATGAGCAGTTCTTC	CATGTLTSVTYNEQFF
-	TRBV5-4	TRBJ2-3	-	TGTGCCAGCAGCCCCACAGCTTTCGATACGCAGTATTTT	CASSPTAFDTQYF
-	TRBV7-8	TRBJ2-1	-	TGTGCCAGCACCCGCCGGGGCGGGGACGAGGCCTACAATGAGCAGTTCTTC	CASTRRGGDEAYNEQFF
-	TRBV4-1	TRBJ2-1	-	TGCGCCAGCAGCCAAGATGGGGCTGGGCAGTTCTTC	CASSQDGAGQFF
-	TRBV15	TRBJ2-7	TRBD1	TGTGCCACCAGCCGGGACAGGGGGCACGAGCAGTACTTC	CATSRDRGHEQYF
few	TRBV7-6	TRBJ1-5	-	TGTGCCAGCAGCTTAGCCTGGGGGAGCAATCAGCCCCAGCATTTT	CASSLAWGSNQPQHF
-	TRBV27	TRBJ2-7	TRBD2	TGTGCCACCGTTGGCGGGGGATACGAGCAGTACTTC	CATVGGGYEQYF
-	TRBV5-1	TRBJ2-7	-	TGCGCCAGCAGCCTATATCAGTCCGAGCAGTACTTC	CASSLYQSEQYF
-	TRBV4-2	TRBJ1-2	-	TGTGCCAGCAGCCAAGGGGGGGGTGGCTACACCTTC	CASSQGGGGYTF
-	TRBV7-9	TRBJ1-4	-	TGTGCCAGCAGCTTAGTACGGGCCGATAATGAAAAACTGTTTTTT	CASSLVRADNEKLFF
-	TRBV5-1	TRBJ2-6	-	TGCGCCAGCAGCTTGGGGCCGGGGGTCCTGACTTTC	CASSLGPGVLTF
-	TRBV4-2	TRBJ2-7	-	TGTGCCAGCAGCCAAGAGCATGGCGGGGCCTCCTACGAGCAGTACTTC	CASSQEHGGASYEQYF
-	TRBV6-5	TRBJ2-6	-	TGTGCCAGCAGTTACGTTGTAACTGGGGCCAACGTCCTGACTTTC	CASSYVVTGANVLTF
-	TRBV6-1	TRBJ2-7	-	TGTGCCAGCAGTGAACCCGGATACTCCTACGAGCAGTACTTC	CASSEPGYSYEQYF
-	TRBV27	TRBJ2-3	TRBD1	TGTGCCAGCAGTTCCTCAGGGGGAGATACGCAGTATTTT	CASSSSGGDTQYF
-	TRBV7-7	TRBJ2-7	TRBD2	TGTGCCAGCAGCCTTGGGACTAGCGGGGTATACGAGCAGTACTTC	CASSLGTSGVYEQYF
-	TRBV14	TRBJ1-4	TRBD1	TGTGCCAGCAGCCGCTTAGGACAGGGGGCTGAAAAACTGTTTTTT	CASSRLGQGAEKLFF
medium-sized	TRBV2	TRBJ2-7	-	TGTGCCAGCACCCAAACGGACGGTTACGAGCAGTACTTC	CASTQTDGYEQYF
once	TRBV5-1	TRBJ2-7	TRBD1	TGCGCCAGCAGCCCCGGGACAGGGACCTACGAGCAGTACTTC	CASSPGTGTYEQYF
-	TRBV11-2	TRBJ2-3	TRBD2	TGTGCCAGCAGCTCCCCCCGAACGGAGCGGGATAGCACAGATACGCAGTATTTT	CASSSPRTERDSTDTQYF
-	TRBV30	TRBJ1-5	-	TGTGCCTGGAGCCCCTCAGGGATCAATCAGCCCCAGCATTTT	CAWSPSGINQPQHF
-	TRBV19	TRBJ2-7	TRBD1	TGTGCCAGTAGTACCCCGGGACAGGGGTTCGAGCAGTACTTC	CASSTPGQGFEQYF
-	TRBV6-5	TRBJ1-1	-	TGTGCCAGCAGTTACTCCCCGGGGGATGAAGCTTTCTTT	CASSYSPGDEAFF
-	TRBV5-4	TRBJ1-1	-	TGTGCCAGCAGCCTACTCGACAGAATTGAAGCTTTCTTT	CASSLLDRIEAFF